Listed below are T cell receptor beta chains from one sample, sequenced in a study of shared clonotypes between healthy human individuals. Some clones are missing from TCRdb's copy, which holds only in-frame ones; the method was immunoSEQ multiplex PCR. The sample holds millions of clones, roughly 94% seen once. The sequencing sample was made of naive CD4+ T cells sorted from blood. Source of these receptors: a man aged 18-30 years in good health. CDR3s include the opening cysteine and the closing phenylalanine or tryptophan. A D gene is named only where the DNA matches it firmly. Size is omitted from some rows. Given values are once, few, many or a class for expanded clones.

V	D	J	length	size	DNA	CDR3
TRBV6-1	-	TRBJ1-3	16	-	TGTGCCAGCAGTGAATCTTCGGGGTCGGCCGGAAACACCATATATTTT	CASSESSGSAGNTIYF
TRBV30	-	TRBJ2-7	16	-	TGTGCCTGGAGTTTCCGAGACAGACCGGGGCCCTACGAGCAGTACTTC	CAWSFRDRPGPYEQYF
TRBV10-3	TRBD1	TRBJ2-7	14	-	TGTGCCATCAAAGGGACAGACTATTCCTACGAGCAGTACTTC	CAIKGTDYSYEQYF
TRBV25-1	-	TRBJ2-1	12	-	TGTGCCAGCAGTGAATATAGTAACGAGCAGTTCTTC	CASSEYSNEQFF
TRBV7-6	-	TRBJ1-3	13	-	TGTGCCAGCAGCATCGGGTATGGAAACACCATATATTTT	CASSIGYGNTIYF
TRBV10-3	-	TRBJ2-1	11	-	TGTGCCATCAGCCAGTACAATGAGCAGTTCTTC	CAISQYNEQFF
TRBV5-1	-	TRBJ2-3	15	-	TGCGCCAGCAGCTTGGGACAGGGAGGTGCAGATACGCAGTATTTT	CASSLGQGGADTQYF
TRBV5-1	-	TRBJ2-2	15	-	TGCGCCAGCAGCTACAATACCGGGAGCACCGGGGAGCTGTTTTTT	CASSYNTGSTGELFF
TRBV13	-	TRBJ2-5	16	-	TGTGCCAGCAGTATATTTCGGCAGCGAGAGGGAGAGACCCAGTACTTC	CASSIFRQREGETQYF
TRBV10-3	-	TRBJ1-2	11	once	TGTGCCATCAGTGGCTTTCTGGGCTACACCTTC	CAISGFLGYTF
TRBV2	TRBD2	TRBJ2-7	14	-	TGTGCCACCAACCGACTAGCTCCGCACTACGAGCAGTACTTC	CATNRLAPHYEQYF
TRBV7-3	TRBD2	TRBJ2-1	16	-	TGTGCCAGCAGCCACGCCCGACTAGCGGCGTACAATGAGCAGTTCTTC	CASSHARLAAYNEQFF
TRBV2	TRBD1	TRBJ2-7	13	-	TGTGCCAGCAGTGGGAACAGGGGGGATCTACAGTACTTC	CASSGNRGDLQYF
TRBV30	-	TRBJ1-6	14	-	TGTGCCTGGAATAGTGGCGGATATAATTCACCCCTCCACTTT	CAWNSGGYNSPLHF
TRBV4-3	TRBD2	TRBJ2-3	15	once	TGCGCCAGCAGCCAACTAGCGGGAGTTGCAGATACGCAGTATTTT	CASSQLAGVADTQYF
TRBV7-2	-	TRBJ2-5	14	-	TGTGCCAGCAGCTGGGGAAAGTCCCTGGAGACCCAGTACTTC	CASSWGKSLETQYF
TRBV5-4	-	TRBJ2-5	14	-	TGTGCCAGCAGCTTGGGAGCAGGGATGGAGACCCAGTACTTC	CASSLGAGMETQYF
TRBV2	-	TRBJ1-6	14	-	TGTGCCAGCAGGGTGAGCTCCTATAATTCACCCCTCCACTTT	CASRVSSYNSPLHF
TRBV27	TRBD1	TRBJ1-2	11	-	TGTGCCAGTTCAGGGGGCGCGGGCTACACCTTC	CASSGGAGYTF
TRBV6-6	-	TRBJ1-2	13	-	TGTGCCAGCAGTAATTCCGGACTATATGGCTACACCTTC	CASSNSGLYGYTF
TRBV5-1	-	TRBJ2-2	14	-	TGCGCCAGCAGCTTGGTGACAGGCACCGGGGAGCTGTTTTTT	CASSLVTGTGELFF
TRBV7-9	-	TRBJ2-7	13	-	TGTGCCAGCAGCTTACCAGGCTCCGACGAGCAGTACTTC	CASSLPGSDEQYF
TRBV19	TRBD1	TRBJ2-1	13	-	TGTGCCAGTAGTATGACAGGGCGTAATGAGCAGTTCTTC	CASSMTGRNEQFF
TRBV30	-	TRBJ2-1	14	-	TGTGCCTGGAGTGTGTCCCTAGAGGGCAATGAGCAGTTCTTC	CAWSVSLEGNEQFF
TRBV5-1	-	TRBJ1-3	15	-	TGCGCCAGCAGCTTGGCGGATAGTGAGGTGAACACCATATATTTT	CASSLADSEVNTIYF